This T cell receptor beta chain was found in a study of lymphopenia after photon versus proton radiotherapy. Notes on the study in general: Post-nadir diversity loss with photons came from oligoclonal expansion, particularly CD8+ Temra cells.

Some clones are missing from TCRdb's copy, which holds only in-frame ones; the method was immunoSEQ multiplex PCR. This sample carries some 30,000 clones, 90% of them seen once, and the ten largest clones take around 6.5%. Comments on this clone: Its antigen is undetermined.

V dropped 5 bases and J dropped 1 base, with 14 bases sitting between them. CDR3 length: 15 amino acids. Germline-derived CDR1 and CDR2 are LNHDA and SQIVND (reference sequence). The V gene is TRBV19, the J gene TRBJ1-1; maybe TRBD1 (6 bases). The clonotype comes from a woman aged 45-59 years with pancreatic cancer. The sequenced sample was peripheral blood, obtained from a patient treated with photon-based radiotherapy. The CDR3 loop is CASSPRGAPNTEAFF. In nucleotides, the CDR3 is TGTGCCAGTAGTCCCCGGGGGGCACCGAACACTGAAGCTTTCTTT.